Below, one T cell receptor (beta chain) is given with its context. The time point is: 2014-2015 season, 7 days after vaccination. Donors were community-dwelling with no influenza vaccine in the prior 6 months. Each time point used about 35 to 100 mL of blood. The data were produced by immunoSEQ multiplex PCR, yet TCRdb's version contains in-frame clones alone and is incomplete. The sample gives 9,700 or so clones, about 80% of which show up once; around 0.36% is in the top ten. This specimen belongs to a study of follicular helper T cells after annual influenza vaccination. Study-level information: For some subjects, blood spans the 2013-2014, 2014-2015 and 2015-2016 annual vaccinations.

Germline V gene data show CDR1 as MNHNY and CDR2 as SVGAGI (reference sequence). Trimming cost V 6 bases and J 5 bases; bases outside gene matches: 9. CDR3 size: 16 residues. This clonotype was obtained from an adult who received the influenza vaccine. The rearrangement joins TRBV6-6 to TRBJ1-5; 11 nucleotides match TRBD1. The starting material was CXCR5- memory CD4+ T cells sorted from blood, obtained 7 days after influenza vaccination. The CDR3, as DNA: TGTGCCAGCAGCCCGGCCCGGGACAGGGGGGATCAGCCCCAGCATTTT. It encodes CASSPARDRGDQPQHF.